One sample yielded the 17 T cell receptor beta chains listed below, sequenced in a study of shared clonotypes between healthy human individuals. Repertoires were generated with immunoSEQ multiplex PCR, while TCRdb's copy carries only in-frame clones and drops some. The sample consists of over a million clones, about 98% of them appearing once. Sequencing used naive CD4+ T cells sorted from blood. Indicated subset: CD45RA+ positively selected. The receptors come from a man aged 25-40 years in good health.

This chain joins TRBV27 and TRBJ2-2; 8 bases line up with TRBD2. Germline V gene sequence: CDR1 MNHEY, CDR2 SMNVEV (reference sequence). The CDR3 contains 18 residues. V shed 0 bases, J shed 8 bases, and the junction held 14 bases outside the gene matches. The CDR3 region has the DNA TGTGCCAGCAGTTTATCGTCCTTAGTAGCGGGGAATCCGGGGGAGCTGTTTTTT. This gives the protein CASSLSSLVAGNPGELFF.

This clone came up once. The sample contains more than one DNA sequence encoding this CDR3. The CDR3 protein is CASSVEGDTQYF. In nucleotides, the CDR3 is TGTGCCAGCAGCGTAGAAGGGGATACGCAGTATTTT. V and J are TRBV9 and TRBJ2-3; D is unclear. Per germline, CDR1 SGDLS and CDR2 YYNGEE. V gave up 0 bases and J gave up 6 bases, with 5 bases separating them. The CDR3 has 12 residues.

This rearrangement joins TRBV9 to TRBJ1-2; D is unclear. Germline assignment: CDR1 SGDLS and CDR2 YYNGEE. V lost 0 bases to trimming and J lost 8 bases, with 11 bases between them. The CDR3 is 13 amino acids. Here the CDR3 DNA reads TGTGCCAGCAGCGTAGCCAAGGGTCGGGGCTACACCTTC. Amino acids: CASSVAKGRGYTF.

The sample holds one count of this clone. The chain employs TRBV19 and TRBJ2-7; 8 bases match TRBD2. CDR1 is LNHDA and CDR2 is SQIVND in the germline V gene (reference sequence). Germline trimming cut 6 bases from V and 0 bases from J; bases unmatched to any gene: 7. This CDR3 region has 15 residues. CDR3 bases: TGTGCCAGTAGCCGTCCGGGAGGGTACTCCTACGAGCAGTACTTC. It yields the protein CASSRPGGYSYEQYF.

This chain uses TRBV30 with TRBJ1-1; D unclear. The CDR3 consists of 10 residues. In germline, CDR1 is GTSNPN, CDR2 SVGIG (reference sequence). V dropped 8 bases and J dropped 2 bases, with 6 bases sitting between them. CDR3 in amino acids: CALINTEAFF. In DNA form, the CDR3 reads TGTGCCCTAATTAACACTGAAGCTTTCTTT.

This chain's CDR3 is CASSSPNRGRRYEQYF. The CDR3 DNA follows: TGTGCCAGCAGCTCACCTAACAGGGGGCGTCGGTACGAGCAGTACTTC. The rearrangement uses TRBV7-8 and TRBJ2-7, with TRBD1 matching over 9 bases. The CDR3 covers 16 residues. Germline lookup yields CDR1 SGHVS and CDR2 FQNEAQ. After removal of 4 bases from V and 4 bases from J, the junction contained 11 bases not matched to a gene.

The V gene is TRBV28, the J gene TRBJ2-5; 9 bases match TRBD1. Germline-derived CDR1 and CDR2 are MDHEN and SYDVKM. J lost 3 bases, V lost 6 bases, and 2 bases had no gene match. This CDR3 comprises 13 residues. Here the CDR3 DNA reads TGTGCCAGCAGGGACAGGGGCAAAGAGACCCAGTACTTC. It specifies CASRDRGKETQYF. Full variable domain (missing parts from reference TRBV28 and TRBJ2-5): DVKVTQSSRYLVKRTGEKVFLECVQDMDHENMFWYRQDPGLGLRLIYFSYDVKMKEKGDIPEGYSVSREKKERFSLILESASTNQTSMYLCASRDRGKETQYFGPGTRLLVL.

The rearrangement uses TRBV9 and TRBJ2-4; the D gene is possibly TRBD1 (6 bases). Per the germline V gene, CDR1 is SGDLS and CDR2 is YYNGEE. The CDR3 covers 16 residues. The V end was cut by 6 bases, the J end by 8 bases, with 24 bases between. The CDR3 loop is CASTPTGFGAGDIQYF. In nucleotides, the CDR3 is TGTGCCAGCACCCCAACAGGGTTTGGTGCAGGGGACATTCAGTACTTC.

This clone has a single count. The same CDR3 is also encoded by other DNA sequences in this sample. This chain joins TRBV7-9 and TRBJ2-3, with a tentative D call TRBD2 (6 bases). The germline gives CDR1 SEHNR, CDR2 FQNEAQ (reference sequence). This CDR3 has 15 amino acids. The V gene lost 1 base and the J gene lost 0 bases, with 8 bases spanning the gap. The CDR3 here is CASSLGDFSTDTQYF. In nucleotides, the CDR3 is TGTGCCAGCAGCTTAGGGGACTTCAGCACAGATACGCAGTATTTT. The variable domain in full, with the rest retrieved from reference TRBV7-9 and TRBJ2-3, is DTGVSQNPRHKITKRGQNVTFRCDPISEHNRLYWYRQTLGQGPEFLTYFQNEAQLEKSRLLSDRFSAERPKGSFSTLEIQRTEQGDSAMYLCASSLGDFSTDTQYFGPGTRLTVL.

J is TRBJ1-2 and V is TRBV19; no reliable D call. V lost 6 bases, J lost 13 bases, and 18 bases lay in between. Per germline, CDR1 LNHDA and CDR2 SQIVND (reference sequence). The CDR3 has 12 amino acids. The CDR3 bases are TGTGCCAGTAGCTTCGAAGGCCTCATGACCACCTTC. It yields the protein CASSFEGLMTTF.

The chain's CDR3 is CASSQDHLAGREKLFF. The CDR3 nucleotides are TGCGCCAGCAGCCAAGATCATCTGGCCGGCCGTGAAAAACTGTTTTTT. The V and J genes are TRBV4-3 and TRBJ1-4; no clear D. V was clipped by 0 bases and J by 7 bases, with 15 bases between them. Germline V gene lookup returns CDR1 LGHNA and CDR2 YSLEER. The CDR3 has 16 residues.

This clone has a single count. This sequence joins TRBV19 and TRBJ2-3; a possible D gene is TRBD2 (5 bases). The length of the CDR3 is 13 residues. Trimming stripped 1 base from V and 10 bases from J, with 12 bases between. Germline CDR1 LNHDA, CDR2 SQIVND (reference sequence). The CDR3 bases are TGTGCCAGTAGTATAGGAGCGGAGTACCCGCAGTATTTT. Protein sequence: CASSIGAEYPQYF.

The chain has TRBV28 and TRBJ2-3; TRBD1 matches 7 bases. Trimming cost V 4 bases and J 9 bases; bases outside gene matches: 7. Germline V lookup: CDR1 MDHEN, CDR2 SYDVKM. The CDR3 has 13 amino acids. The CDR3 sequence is CASSSTGSWTQYF. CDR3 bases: TGTGCCAGCAGTTCGACAGGGTCTTGGACGCAGTATTTT.

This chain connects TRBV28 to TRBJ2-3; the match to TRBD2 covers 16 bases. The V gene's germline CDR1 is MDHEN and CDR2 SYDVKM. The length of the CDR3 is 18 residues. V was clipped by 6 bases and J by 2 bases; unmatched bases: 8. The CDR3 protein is CASSSGTSGRGPTDTQYF. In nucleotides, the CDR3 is TGTGCCAGCAGCTCCGGGACTAGCGGGAGGGGCCCCACAGATACGCAGTATTTT.

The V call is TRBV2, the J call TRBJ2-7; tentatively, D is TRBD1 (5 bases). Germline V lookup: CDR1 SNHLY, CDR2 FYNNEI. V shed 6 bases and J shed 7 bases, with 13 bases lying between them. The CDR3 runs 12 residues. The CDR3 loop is CASSFRAREQYF. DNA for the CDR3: TGTGCCAGCAGCTTCAGGGCCCGAGAGCAGTACTTC.

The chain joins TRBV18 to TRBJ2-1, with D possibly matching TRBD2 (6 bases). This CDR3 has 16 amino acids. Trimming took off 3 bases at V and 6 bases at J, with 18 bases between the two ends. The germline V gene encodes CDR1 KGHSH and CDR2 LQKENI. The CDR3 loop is CASSPISGLHPNEQFF. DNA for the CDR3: TGTGCCAGCTCACCGATTAGCGGCCTACACCCCAATGAGCAGTTCTTC.

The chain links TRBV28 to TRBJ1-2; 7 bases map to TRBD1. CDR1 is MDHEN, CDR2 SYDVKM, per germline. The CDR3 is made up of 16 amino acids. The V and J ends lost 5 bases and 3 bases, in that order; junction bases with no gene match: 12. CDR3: CASSTVRGRGYYGYTF. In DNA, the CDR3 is TGTGCCAGCAGTACCGTTAGGGGGCGCGGGTACTATGGCTACACCTTC.